This record concerns one T cell receptor beta chain sequence. The antigen remains unidentified. Germline CDR1 reads SGHTA; CDR2 reads FQGNSA. CDR3 length equals 17 residues. With 1 base removed from V and 1 base from J, the gap between germline ends came to 16 bases. cDNA libraries for TCR beta contained unique molecular identifiers. MiXCR was run by TCRdb on the PCR reads, yielding one entry per CDR3 protein. The sample shows some 500,000 distinct CDR3 sequences, under 55% of them seen only once. This sample is part of a study of post-analysis software for immune sequencing data. Findings of the study overall: TRBV5-6, TRBV5-1 and TRBV20-1 belonged to a set of roughly 5 TRBV segments that were more frequent in patients than controls.

The J gene is TRBJ1-1, the V gene TRBV7-2, with D tentatively TRBD1 (6 bases). The source material was blood. The sequence was obtained from a girl aged 5 to 17 with multiple sclerosis. Written as DNA, the CDR3 is TGTGCCAGCAGCTTAGGAGGAGGGGACACAGGGAACACTGAAGCTTTCTTT. It encodes CASSLGGGDTGNTEAFF.